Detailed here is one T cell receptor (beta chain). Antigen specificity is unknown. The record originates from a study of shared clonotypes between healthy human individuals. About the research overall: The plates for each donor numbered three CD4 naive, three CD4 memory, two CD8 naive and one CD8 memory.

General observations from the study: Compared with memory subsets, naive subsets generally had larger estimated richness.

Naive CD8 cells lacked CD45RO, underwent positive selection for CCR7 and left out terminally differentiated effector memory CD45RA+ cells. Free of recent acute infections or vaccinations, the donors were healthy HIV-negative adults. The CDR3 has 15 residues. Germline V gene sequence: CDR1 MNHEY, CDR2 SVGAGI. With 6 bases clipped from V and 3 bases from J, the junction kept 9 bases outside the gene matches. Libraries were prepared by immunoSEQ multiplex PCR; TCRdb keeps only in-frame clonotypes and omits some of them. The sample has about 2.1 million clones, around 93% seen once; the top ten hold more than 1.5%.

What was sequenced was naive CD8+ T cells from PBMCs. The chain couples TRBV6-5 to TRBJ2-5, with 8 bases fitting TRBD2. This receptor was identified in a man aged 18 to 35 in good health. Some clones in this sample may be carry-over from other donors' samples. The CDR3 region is CASSPPRSGEETQYF. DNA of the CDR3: TGTGCCAGCAGCCCCCCGCGTAGCGGGGAAGAGACCCAGTACTTC.